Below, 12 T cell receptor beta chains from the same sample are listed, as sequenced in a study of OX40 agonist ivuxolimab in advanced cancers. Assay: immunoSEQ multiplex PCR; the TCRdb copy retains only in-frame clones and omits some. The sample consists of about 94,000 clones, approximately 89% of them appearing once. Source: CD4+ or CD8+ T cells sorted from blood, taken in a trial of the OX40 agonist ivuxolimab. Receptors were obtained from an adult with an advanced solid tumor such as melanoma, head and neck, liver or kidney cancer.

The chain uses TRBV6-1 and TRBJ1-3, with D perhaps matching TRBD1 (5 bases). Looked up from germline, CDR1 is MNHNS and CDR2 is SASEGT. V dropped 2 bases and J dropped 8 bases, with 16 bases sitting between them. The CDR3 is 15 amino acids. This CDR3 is CASSEQGSDGDTIYF. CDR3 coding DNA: TGTGCCAGCAGTGAACAGGGTTCTGACGGAGACACCATATATTTT.

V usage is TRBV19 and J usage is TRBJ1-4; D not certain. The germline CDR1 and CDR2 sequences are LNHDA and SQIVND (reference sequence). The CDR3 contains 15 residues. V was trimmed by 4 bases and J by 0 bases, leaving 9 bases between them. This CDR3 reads CASSTSFATNEKLFF. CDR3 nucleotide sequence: TGTGCCAGTAGTACCAGCTTTGCAACTAATGAAAAACTGTTTTTT.

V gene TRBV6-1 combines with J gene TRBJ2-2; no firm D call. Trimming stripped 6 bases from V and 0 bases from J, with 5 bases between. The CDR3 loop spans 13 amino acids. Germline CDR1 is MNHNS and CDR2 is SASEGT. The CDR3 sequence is CASRDTNTGELFF. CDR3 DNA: TGTGCCAGCAGAGATACGAACACCGGGGAGCTGTTTTTT.

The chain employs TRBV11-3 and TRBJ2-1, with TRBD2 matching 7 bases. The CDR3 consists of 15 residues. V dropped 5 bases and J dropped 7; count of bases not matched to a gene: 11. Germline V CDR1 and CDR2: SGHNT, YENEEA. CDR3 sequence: CASSRGLGVRNEQFF. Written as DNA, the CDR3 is TGTGCCAGCAGCCGAGGACTAGGTGTTCGGAATGAGCAGTTCTTC. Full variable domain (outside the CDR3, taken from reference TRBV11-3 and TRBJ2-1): EAGVVQSPRYKIIEKKQPVAFWCNPISGHNTLYWYLQNLGQGPELLIRYENEEAVDDSQLPKDRFSAERLKGVDSTLKIQPAELGDSAVYLCASSRGLGVRNEQFFGPGTRLTVL.

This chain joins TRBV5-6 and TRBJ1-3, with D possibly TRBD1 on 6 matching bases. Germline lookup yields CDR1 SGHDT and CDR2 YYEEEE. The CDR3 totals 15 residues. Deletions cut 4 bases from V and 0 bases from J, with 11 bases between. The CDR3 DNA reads TGTGCCAGCAGCACGGGGGCCTTCTCTGGAAACACCATATATTTT. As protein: CASSTGAFSGNTIYF.

This CDR3 is CASTGGLSNYEQYF. The DNA of the CDR3 is TGTGCCAGCACCGGCGGTCTGTCTAACTACGAGCAGTACTTC. This chain links TRBV25-1 with TRBJ2-7, with D hard to call. Trimming stripped 7 bases from V and 3 bases from J, with 16 bases between. This CDR3 comprises 14 residues. The germline V gene encodes CDR1 MGHDK and CDR2 SYGVNS.

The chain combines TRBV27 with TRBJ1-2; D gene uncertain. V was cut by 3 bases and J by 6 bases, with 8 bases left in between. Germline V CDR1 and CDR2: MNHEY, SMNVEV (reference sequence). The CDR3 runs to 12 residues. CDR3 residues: CASSFRGNGYTF. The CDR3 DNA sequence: TGTGCCAGCAGTTTCCGGGGTAATGGCTACACCTTC.

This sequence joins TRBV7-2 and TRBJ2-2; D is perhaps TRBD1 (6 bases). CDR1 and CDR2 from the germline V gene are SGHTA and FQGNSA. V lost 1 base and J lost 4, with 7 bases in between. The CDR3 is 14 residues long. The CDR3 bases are TGTGCCAGCAGCTTAGGCAGGGGCACCGGGGAGCTGTTTTTT. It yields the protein CASSLGRGTGELFF.

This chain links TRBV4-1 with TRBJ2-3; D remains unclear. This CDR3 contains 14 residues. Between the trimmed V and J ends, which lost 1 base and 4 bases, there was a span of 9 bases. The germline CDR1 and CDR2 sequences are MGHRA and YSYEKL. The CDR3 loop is CASSQVQFADTQYF. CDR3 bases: TGCGCCAGCAGCCAAGTTCAGTTCGCAGATACGCAGTATTTT.

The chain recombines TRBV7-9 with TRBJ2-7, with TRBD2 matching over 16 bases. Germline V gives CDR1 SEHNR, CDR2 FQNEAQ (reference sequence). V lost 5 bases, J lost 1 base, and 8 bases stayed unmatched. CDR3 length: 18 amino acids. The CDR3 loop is CASSPGTSGRAVSYEQYF. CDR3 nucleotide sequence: TGTGCCAGCAGCCCGGGGACTAGCGGGAGGGCCGTTTCCTACGAGCAGTACTTC.

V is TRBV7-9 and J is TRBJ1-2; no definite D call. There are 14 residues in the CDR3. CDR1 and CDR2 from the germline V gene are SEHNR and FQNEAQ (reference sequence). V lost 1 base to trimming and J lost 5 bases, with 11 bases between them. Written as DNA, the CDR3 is TGTGCCAGCAGCTTAGATGCCCGAGTTTATGGCTACACCTTC. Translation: CASSLDARVYGYTF.

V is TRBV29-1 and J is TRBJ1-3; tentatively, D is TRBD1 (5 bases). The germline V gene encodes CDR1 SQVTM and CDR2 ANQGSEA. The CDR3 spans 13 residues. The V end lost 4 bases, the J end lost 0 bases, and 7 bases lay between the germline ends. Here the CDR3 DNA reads TGCAGCGTTGGAGACAGCTCTGGAAACACCATATATTTT. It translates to CSVGDSSGNTIYF.